One sample yielded the 17 T cell receptor beta chains listed below, sequenced in a study of control samples from healthy donors and cancer patients. Method: immunoSEQ multiplex PCR; TCRdb's copy keeps in-frame clones and lacks some. Of about 110,000 clones in the sample, roughly nine tenths were seen once. Sequencing was performed on blood. All receptors derive from a human donor in good health. The donor label of this sample is uncertain.

This clone was seen once. The chain recombines TRBV11-2 with TRBJ1-2; no firm D call. The CDR3 contains 13 residues. The V end was cut by 5 bases, the J end by 2 bases, with 9 bases between. Germline CDR1 SGHAT, CDR2 FQNNGV. CDR3 residues: CASSPGPNYGYTF. The DNA for the CDR3 is TGTGCCAGCAGCCCGGGTCCCAACTATGGCTACACCTTC. Using reference TRBV11-2 and TRBJ1-2 for the parts outside the CDR3, the full variable domain is EAGVAQSPRYKIIEKRQSVAFWCNPISGHATLYWYQQILGQGPKLLIQFQNNGVVDDSQLPKDRFSAERLKGVDSTLKIQPAKLEDSAVYLCASSPGPNYGYTFGSGTRLTVV.

This chain joins TRBV5-1 and TRBJ1-6; D unclear. V lost 0 bases, J lost 0 bases, and 10 bases lay in between. The V gene's germline CDR1 is SGHRS and CDR2 YFSETQ. This CDR3 has 17 residues. This chain's CDR3 is CASSLGQRSSYNSPLHF. The CDR3, as DNA: TGCGCCAGCAGCTTGGGGCAAAGGAGCTCCTATAATTCACCCCTCCACTTT.

The chain links TRBV5-1 to TRBJ2-2; 11 bases match TRBD1. The CDR3 is 15 amino acids. The germline V gene encodes CDR1 SGHRS and CDR2 YFSETQ. V trimming: 4 bases; J trimming: 3 bases; junction bases outside the gene matches: 2. CDR3 protein: CASSKDRGHTGELFF. In nucleotides, the CDR3 is TGCGCCAGCAGCAAGGACAGGGGGCACACCGGGGAGCTGTTTTTT.

The rearrangement uses TRBV18 and TRBJ2-1; TRBD2 aligns across 7 bases. This CDR3 region has 19 residues. CDR1 is KGHSH, CDR2 LQKENI, per germline. The junction had 16 bases not matched to a gene; V was cut back by 2 bases and J by 3 bases. The CDR3 coding sequence is TGTGCCAGCTCACCAGCAGACTCCCCGACTAGCCCCTTCTACAATGAGCAGTTCTTC. Its protein is CASSPADSPTSPFYNEQFF.

The chain links TRBV5-4 to TRBJ1-2; 8 bases map to TRBD1. With V trimmed by 4 bases and J by 4 bases, 9 bases remained unmatched. Germline CDR1 is SGHNT and CDR2 is YYREEE (reference sequence). The CDR3 covers 15 residues. The CDR3 bases are TGTGCCAGCAGCCCTCCTAGGACAGGGATCTATGGCTACACCTTC. Translated: CASSPPRTGIYGYTF.

The J gene is TRBJ1-1, the V gene TRBV7-3, with 10 bases identical to TRBD1. This CDR3 region has 18 residues. Looked up from germline, CDR1 is SGHTA and CDR2 is FQGTGA. With 1 base clipped from V and 1 base from J, the junction kept 9 bases outside the gene matches. CDR3 DNA: TGTGCCAGCAGCTTAATCGGCGGGACAGGGGTCCCGAACACTGAAGCTTTCTTT. Amino acid sequence: CASSLIGGTGVPNTEAFF.

The J gene is TRBJ2-1, the V gene TRBV24-1; a weak D match, TRBD2 (6 bases). The V gene lost 2 bases and the J gene lost 3 bases, with 19 bases spanning the gap. In germline, CDR1 is KGHDR, CDR2 SFDVKD. The CDR3 sequence is 18 residues long. In nucleotides, the CDR3 is TGTGCCACCAGTGATTCCCGGGGGTTTTCCGGGGACTACAATGAGCAGTTCTTC. It translates to CATSDSRGFSGDYNEQFF.

The chain recombines TRBV12-3 or TRBV12-4 with TRBJ1-5, with D possibly being TRBD1 (5 bases). CDR3 length equals 12 residues. The V end lost 7 bases, the J end lost 7 bases, and 11 bases lay between the germline ends. CDR3 protein: CASTRGVQPQHF. The CDR3 DNA sequence: TGTGCCAGCACCCGGGGGGTCCAGCCCCAGCATTTT.

The chain couples TRBV27 to TRBJ2-1; 8 positions agree with TRBD1. This CDR3 spans 13 amino acids. V gave up 10 bases and J gave up 8 bases; unmatched junction bases: 10. The germline V gene encodes CDR1 MNHEY and CDR2 SMNVEV (reference sequence). The CDR3 bases are TGTGCCACAGGGAGGACAGGGCGGGATGAGCAGTTCTTC. Protein product: CATGRTGRDEQFF.

The chain employs TRBV5-1 and TRBJ1-1, with D unclear. The length of the CDR3 is 13 residues. V was cut by 3 bases and J by 0 bases, with 6 bases left in between. Germline CDR1 is SGHRS and CDR2 is YFSETQ. In nucleotides, the CDR3 is TGCGCCAGCAGCTCACGGATGAACACTGAAGCTTTCTTT. Translated: CASSSRMNTEAFF. The complete variable domain, with remaining parts taken from reference TRBV5-1 and TRBJ1-1, reads KAGVTQTPRYLIKTRGQQVTLSCSPISGHRSVSWYQQTPGQGLQFLFEYFSETQRNKGNFPGRFSGRQFSNSRSEMNVSTLELGDSALYLCASSSRMNTEAFFGQGTRLTVV.

This chain's CDR3 is CASSLGQGTNTIYF. The CDR3 nucleotides read TGCGCCAGCAGCTTGGGTCAGGGTACAAACACCATATATTTT. This sequence joins TRBV5-1 and TRBJ1-3; the D gene is possibly TRBD1 (5 bases). The germline CDR1 and CDR2 sequences are SGHRS and YFSETQ. The CDR3 spans 14 residues. The V gene lost 0 bases and the J gene lost 6 bases, with 10 bases spanning the gap.

The chain couples TRBV7-6 to TRBJ1-2; maybe TRBD1 (5 bases). V dropped 1 base and J dropped 7 bases, with 10 bases sitting between them. CDR1 is SGHVS and CDR2 is FNYEAQ in the germline V gene. The CDR3 runs 13 residues. CDR3 in DNA: TGTGCCAGCAGCTTAGAGTCTAGGGGTGGCTACACCTTC. Translated: CASSLESRGGYTF.

The rearrangement joins TRBV30 to TRBJ1-2; maybe TRBD1 (6 bases). V was shortened by 7 bases and J by 0 bases, with 12 bases between the two germline ends. The CDR3 contains 13 residues. The V gene's germline CDR1 is GTSNPN and CDR2 SVGIG (reference sequence). CDR3 sequence reads: CAFTGIANYGYTF. DNA for the CDR3: TGTGCCTTTACAGGGATAGCTAACTATGGCTACACCTTC.

This sequence joins TRBV24-1 and TRBJ2-7; a weak D match, TRBD1 (6 bases). This CDR3 contains 13 residues. Deletions cut 3 bases from V and 5 bases from J, with 10 bases between. Germline loops: CDR1 KGHDR, CDR2 SFDVKD. The CDR3 nucleotides are TGTGCCACCAGTGATCGACAGGTTGACGAGCAGTACTTC. Translated, it gives CATSDRQVDEQYF.

The chain combines TRBV5-6 with TRBJ2-1; maybe TRBD1 (5 bases). The V end was cut by 5 bases, the J end by 2 bases, with 14 bases between. The CDR3 consists of 15 residues. Germline V CDR1 and CDR2: SGHDT, YYEEEE. The CDR3 DNA sequence: TGTGCCAGCAGAACCTTGCAGGGCACCTACAATGAGCAGTTCTTC. It encodes CASRTLQGTYNEQFF.

V gene TRBV5-6 combines with J gene TRBJ1-2; D might be TRBD1 (6 bases). V lost 5 bases to trimming and J lost 6 bases, with 11 bases between them. The germline V gene has CDR1 SGHDT and CDR2 YYEEEE. CDR3 length: 12 amino acids. CDR3 amino acids: CASRQGLNGYTF. For the CDR3, the DNA is TGTGCCAGCAGACAGGGTCTTAATGGCTACACCTTC. Complete variable domain (other parts from reference TRBV5-6 and TRBJ1-2): DAGVTQSPTHLIKTRGQQVTLRCSPKSGHDTVSWYQQALGQGPQFIFQYYEEEERQRGNFPDRFSGHQFPNYSSELNVNALLLGDSALYLCASRQGLNGYTFGSGTRLTVV.

This chain links TRBV11-3 with TRBJ2-5; 7 bases line up with TRBD1. V lost 5 bases, J lost 5 bases, and 11 bases stayed unmatched. Per the germline V gene, CDR1 is SGHNT and CDR2 is YENEEA. CDR3 length equals 15 residues. DNA for the CDR3: TGTGCCAGCAGCCGGCGACAGGGCCAGGGGGAGACCCAGTACTTC. Its translation is CASSRRQGQGETQYF.